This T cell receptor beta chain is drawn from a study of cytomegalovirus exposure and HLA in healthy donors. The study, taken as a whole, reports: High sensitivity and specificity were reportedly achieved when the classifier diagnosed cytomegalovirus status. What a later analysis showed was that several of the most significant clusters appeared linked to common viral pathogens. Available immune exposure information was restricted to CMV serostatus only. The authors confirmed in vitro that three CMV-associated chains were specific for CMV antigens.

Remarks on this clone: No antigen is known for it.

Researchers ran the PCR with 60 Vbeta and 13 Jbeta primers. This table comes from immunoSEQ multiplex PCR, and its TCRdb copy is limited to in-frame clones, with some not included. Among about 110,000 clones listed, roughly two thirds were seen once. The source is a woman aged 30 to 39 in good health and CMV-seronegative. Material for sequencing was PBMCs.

This CDR3 is CASSFRAAYEQYF. Here the CDR3 DNA reads TGTGCCAGCAGTTTCAGGGCTGCTTACGAGCAGTACTTC. The rearrangement joins TRBV27 to TRBJ2-7, with D perhaps matching TRBD1 (5 bases). Germline CDR1 MNHEY, CDR2 SMNVEV (reference sequence). The V end lost 3 bases, the J end lost 4 bases, and 10 bases lay between the germline ends. The CDR3 has 13 amino acids.